This TCR beta chain was found in a study of cytomegalovirus exposure and HLA in healthy donors. The CDR3 runs 16 residues. The PCR employed 60 Vbeta primers together with 13 Jbeta primers. Clones were sequenced by immunoSEQ multiplex PCR, and TCRdb holds only the in-frame ones, with some missing. The sample yields about 150,000 clones, approximately 80% seen once. Sequenced input: PBMCs. The sequence came from a man aged 30 to 39 in good health and CMV-seropositive. The J gene is TRBJ1-5, the V gene TRBV21-1. TRBV21-1 is an annotated pseudogene. Here the CDR3 DNA reads TGTGCCAGCAGCAAAGTGGGCGGGGGCGTGAATCAGCCCCAGCATTTT. Translated: CASSKVGGGVNQPQHF.